The present TCR beta chain was sequenced within a study of T cells in Graves' hyperthyroidism and ophthalmopathy. A few counts support this clonotype. Template material for amplifying TCR beta CDR3 regions consisted of RNA transcripts. RT-PCR in the first round (using the HTBI primer set) targeted the TCR CDR3. TCRdb called the multiplex PCR reads again in MiXCR, with one record for every CDR3 protein. The sample includes fewer than 700,000 distinct CDR3 sequences, roughly a sixth of them seen just once. The CDR3 has 15 amino acids. V was cut by 3 bases and J by 1 base, with 10 bases left in between. In germline, CDR1 is ENHRY, CDR2 SYGVKD.

This chain joins TRBV10-3 and TRBJ1-3; D is undetermined. The TCR originated in a woman aged 18-29 years with Graves' ophthalmopathy. Sequencing input: blood. The CDR3: CAISERTQSGNTIYF. CDR3 nucleotides: TGTGCCATCAGTGAACGGACTCAGTCTGGAAACACCATATATTTT.